The clone carrying this T cell receptor beta chain occurred many times. The antigen is unknown. This CDR3 spans 14 amino acids. V was pared by 0 bases and J by 5 bases, with 10 bases between. Germline CDR1 and CDR2: SGHTA and FQGNSA. The source of the sample is a study of T cell repertoires in cytomegalovirus infection. Study context: Alongside well-studied HLA-B-restricted CMV epitopes, recently identified HLA-C-restricted CMV epitopes were also used. Indicated by public TCR beta signatures were CMV infection and matching HLA type.

Using its own MiXCR run on the reads, TCRdb lists one record per CDR3 protein. The data contain hundreds of thousands of distinct CDR3 sequences, around 32% of them seen just once; the ten biggest clones take up around a sixth. Study-wide points: The ex vivo response showed dominance by HLA-C-restricted CMV-specific TCR beta clonotypes.

This specimen consisted of cultured PBMCs, obtained from culture after CMV antigen stimulation. The receptor's source is a human donor in good health (CMV status not recorded). Some clones in this sample may be carry-over from other donors' samples. J is TRBJ2-5 and V is TRBV7-2; D call uncertain. The CDR3 DNA is TGTGCCAGCAGCTTAGCCCGCTGGGCCGAGACCCAGTACTTC. This sequence encodes CASSLARWAETQYF.